What follows are 32 T cell receptor beta chains derived from one specimen sequenced in a study of blood T cell repertoires in COVID-19. Profiling relied on immunoSEQ multiplex PCR, and the TCRdb table lists in-frame clones only, not all of them. The profile shows just over 150,000 clones, approximately 92% of them singletons. Sequenced: peripheral blood. These receptors all come from a woman aged 50 to 65 with acute or convalescent COVID-19.

The V and J genes are TRBV14 and TRBJ2-3, with 7 bases lining up with TRBD1. V was pared by 3 bases and J by 2 bases, with 11 bases of the junction left unmatched. This CDR3 contains 17 residues. In germline, CDR1 is SGHDN, CDR2 FVKESK. CDR3 nucleotide sequence: TGTGCCAGCAGCCATCCGACAGGGTGGGGTAACACAGATACGCAGTATTTT. Its protein is CASSHPTGWGNTDTQYF.

In its sample, this clone was seen a few times. This chain joins TRBV10-3 and TRBJ1-2; tentative D call: TRBD1 (6 bases). The CDR3 runs to 13 residues. The germline V gene encodes CDR1 ENHRY and CDR2 SYGVKD. The germline V and J ends were trimmed by 6 bases and 9 bases, with 17 bases remaining between them. The CDR3: CAIRPRTEGSYTF. CDR3 nucleotides: TGTGCCATCAGGCCTCGGACAGAAGGGAGCTACACCTTC.

This rearrangement joins TRBV28 to TRBJ1-2; TRBD1 matches 12 bases. This CDR3 contains 14 residues. Germline values: CDR1 MDHEN, CDR2 SYDVKM. V lost 6 bases and J lost 6; bases outside the gene matches: 5. The CDR3 sequence: CASSSGDRGHGYTF. CDR3 DNA: TGTGCCAGCAGCTCTGGGGACAGGGGGCATGGCTACACCTTC.

DNA of the CDR3: TGTGCCAGCACCTCAGACAGGGTGGGCTCACCCCTCCACTTT. Translating it yields CASTSDRVGSPLHF. V gene TRBV2 combines with J gene TRBJ1-6; 7 positions agree with TRBD1. Germline trimming cut 7 bases from V and 10 bases from J; bases unmatched to any gene: 10. The CDR3 has 14 amino acids. Germline V lookup: CDR1 SNHLY, CDR2 FYNNEI.

The J gene is TRBJ2-1, the V gene TRBV19, with a weak D call TRBD2 (6 bases). Trimming took 9 bases from V and 1 from J, leaving 13 bases between them. The CDR3 has 14 amino acids. The V gene's germline CDR1 is LNHDA and CDR2 SQIVND (reference sequence). CDR3 nucleotides: TGTGCCAGCCAGCCAGGAGGGTCCTACAATGAGCAGTTCTTC. This translates into CASQPGGSYNEQFF.

This chain links TRBV6-4 with TRBJ2-1, with 7 positions matching TRBD2. The ends lost 10 bases at V and 5 bases at J; junction bases unmatched: 17. The CDR3 sequence is 16 residues long. The germline CDR1 and CDR2 sequences are MRHNA and SNTAGT. DNA for the CDR3: TGTGCCACCCCCGTGGCTAGCGGCGACCCAGACAATGAGCAGTTCTTC. As protein: CATPVASGDPDNEQFF.

J is TRBJ1-1 and V is TRBV6-5; TRBD1 matches at 7 bases. The CDR3 is made up of 16 amino acids. Trimming cost V 0 bases and J 3 bases; bases outside gene matches: 7. CDR1 is MNHEY, CDR2 SVGAGI, per germline. CDR3 region: CASSYSFRGGHTEAFF. The DNA of the CDR3 is TGTGCCAGCAGTTACTCGTTTAGAGGGGGCCACACTGAAGCTTTCTTT.

The chain uses TRBV7-9 and TRBJ1-1; tentative D call: TRBD1 (5 bases). Germline CDR1 reads SEHNR; CDR2 reads FQNEAQ (reference sequence). V lost 3 bases, J lost 4 bases, and 12 bases lay in between. The CDR3 consists of 14 residues. This CDR3 is CASSFGQGGTEAFF. The DNA of the CDR3 is TGTGCCAGCAGCTTCGGCCAGGGAGGCACTGAAGCTTTCTTT.

V is TRBV10-3 and J is TRBJ2-1; D is possibly TRBD2 (6 bases). V shed 6 bases and J shed 0 bases, with 12 bases lying between them. The CDR3 is made up of 15 amino acids. Germline V gene sequence: CDR1 ENHRY, CDR2 SYGVKD. CDR3 loop: CAIRASGSSYNEQFF. The CDR3 bases are TGTGCCATCAGGGCCAGCGGGTCCTCCTACAATGAGCAGTTCTTC.

The rearrangement joins TRBV14 to TRBJ1-3, with 10 bases that match TRBD1. Germline values: CDR1 SGHDN, CDR2 FVKESK. With V trimmed by 1 base and J by 2 bases, 5 bases remained unmatched. The CDR3 is 17 residues long. The CDR3 spells CASSQGQGARTGNTIYF. The CDR3 DNA reads TGTGCCAGCAGCCAAGGACAGGGGGCGAGGACTGGAAACACCATATATTTT.

The chain joins TRBV20-1 to TRBJ1-2, with D possibly being TRBD1 (6 bases). Trimming stripped 3 bases from V and 5 bases from J, with 16 bases between. This CDR3 has 14 amino acids. Per the germline V gene, CDR1 is DFQATT and CDR2 is SNEGSKA (reference sequence). The chain's CDR3 is CSASPLQGPYGYTF. DNA of the CDR3: TGCAGTGCTAGTCCCCTCCAGGGGCCGTATGGCTACACCTTC.

V gene TRBV6-1 combines with J gene TRBJ1-1; maybe TRBD1 (5 bases). Germline V lookup: CDR1 MNHNS, CDR2 SASEGT. The CDR3 consists of 17 residues. V lost 0 bases, J lost 2 bases, and 16 bases lay in between. The CDR3 nucleotides are TGTGCCAGCAGTGAAGCCAGCTGGGCGACAGTTAACACTGAAGCTTTCTTT. It translates to CASSEASWATVNTEAFF.

The table lists this clone with a few counts. The gene calls are TRBV6-5 and TRBJ1-4, with D perhaps TRBD1 (5 bases). The germline gives CDR1 MNHEY, CDR2 SVGAGI. V dropped 0 bases and J dropped 8 bases, with 10 bases sitting between them. This CDR3 is built from 14 residues. The CDR3 loop is CASSYSVQGEKLFF. As DNA, the CDR3 is TGTGCCAGCAGTTACTCTGTCCAGGGAGAAAAACTGTTTTTT.

This clone was counted only a few times. The chain is built from TRBV6-2 or TRBV6-3 and TRBJ1-6; no firm D call. CDR1 is MNHEY, CDR2 SVGEGT, per germline. The CDR3 covers 15 residues. V was shortened by 2 bases and J by 14 bases, with 19 bases between the two germline ends. DNA of the CDR3: TGTGCCAGCAGTTACGAGAGATTGGAGATTGAGGCCCTCCACTTT. Protein product: CASSYERLEIEALHF.

The chain employs TRBV4-2 and TRBJ2-1; perhaps TRBD2 as D (5 bases). There are 15 residues in the CDR3. Germline CDR1 is LGHNA and CDR2 is YNFKEQ. The ends were cut back, 0 bases at V and 5 bases at J, with 11 bases in the middle. The CDR3 region has the DNA TGTGCCAGCAGCCAAGAGAGCCCCGGGAACAATGAGCAGTTCTTC. Encoded protein: CASSQESPGNNEQFF.

The V and J genes are TRBV9 and TRBJ2-1; 8 positions agree with TRBD1. There are 14 residues in the CDR3. Germline V gene data show CDR1 as SGDLS and CDR2 as YYNGEE. The V and J ends lost 5 bases and 9 bases, in that order; junction bases with no gene match: 10. CDR3 region: CASSVTGELSEQFF. The CDR3 coding sequence is TGTGCCAGCAGTGTGACAGGGGAATTAAGTGAGCAGTTCTTC.

The chain is built from TRBV7-2 and TRBJ1-1; TRBD1 might be the D (5 bases). The CDR3 runs to 17 residues. Germline V lookup: CDR1 SGHTA, CDR2 FQGNSA. The V end was cut by 0 bases, the J end by 0 bases, with 14 bases between. The CDR3 reads CASSLADIGWVNTEAFF. CDR3 sequence (DNA): TGTGCCAGCAGCTTAGCGGACATAGGGTGGGTGAACACTGAAGCTTTCTTT.

This chain uses TRBV28 with TRBJ2-2, with 7 bases identical to TRBD1. The CDR3 contains 19 residues. J was trimmed by 1 base and V by 4 bases; bases with no gene match: 15. Germline V gene sequence: CDR1 MDHEN, CDR2 SYDVKM. CDR3 region: CASSSPGLGTALNTGELFF. In DNA, the CDR3 is TGTGCCAGCAGTTCCCCGGGCCTAGGGACAGCCCTGAACACCGGGGAGCTGTTTTTT.

The rearrangement links TRBV7-2 to TRBJ1-2; D gene ambiguous. CDR3 length: 14 residues. V lost 5 bases to trimming and J lost 7 bases, with 17 bases between them. The germline V gene encodes CDR1 SGHTA and CDR2 FQGNSA. In DNA, the CDR3 is TGTGCCAGCAGCCCCTACAGTCCGGTGGGTGGCTACACCTTC. Translating it yields CASSPYSPVGGYTF.

The V call is TRBV28, the J call TRBJ2-1, with no clear D. The germline V gene has CDR1 MDHEN and CDR2 SYDVKM. V dropped 3 bases and J dropped 5 bases, with 14 bases sitting between them. The CDR3 has 15 residues. The chain's CDR3 is CASSFPPSPNNEQFF. Written as DNA, the CDR3 is TGTGCCAGCAGTTTTCCCCCTAGTCCGAACAATGAGCAGTTCTTC.

The V call is TRBV6-5, the J call TRBJ1-5; 8 nucleotides match TRBD1. CDR3 length equals 15 residues. Germline V gene sequence: CDR1 MNHEY, CDR2 SVGAGI. Trimming cost V 4 bases and J 4 bases; bases outside gene matches: 6. CDR3 bases: TGTGCCAGCAGTTCTGACAGGGGCCGAAATCAGCCCCAGCATTTT. It is translated as CASSSDRGRNQPQHF.

The genes are TRBV6-2 or TRBV6-3 and TRBJ1-3, with 7 bases matching TRBD1. V shed 2 bases and J 0 bases; nucleotides not matched to a gene: 7. This CDR3 is built from 17 residues. Germline V CDR1 and CDR2: MNHEY, SVGEGT. CDR3 sequence (DNA): TGTGCCAGCAGTTACCACCACGGGGACAGCTCTGGAAACACCATATATTTT. Its translation: CASSYHHGDSSGNTIYF.

This chain connects TRBV7-9 to TRBJ2-5, with TRBD1 as a possible D gene (6 bases). The CDR3 length is 14 residues. Looked up from germline, CDR1 is SEHNR and CDR2 is FQNEAQ (reference sequence). V was pared by 1 base and J by 5 bases, with 11 bases between. The CDR3 coding sequence is TGTGCCAGCAGCTTAGTACAGGGAAGGGAGACCCAGTACTTC. As protein: CASSLVQGRETQYF.

The chain links TRBV6-2 or TRBV6-3 to TRBJ1-6, with D maybe TRBD1 (6 bases). The CDR3 runs to 17 residues. Per germline, CDR1 MNHEY and CDR2 SVGEGT. Trimming took 5 bases from V and 7 from J, leaving 21 bases between them. The CDR3 coding sequence is TGTGCCAGCAGTCCCTTTGGTTGGGACACAGAGAATTCACCCCTCCACTTT. Its protein product is CASSPFGWDTENSPLHF.

The chain employs TRBV4-2 and TRBJ2-1, with 7 bases aligning to TRBD2. This CDR3 contains 16 residues. Trimming cost V 0 bases and J 0 bases; bases outside gene matches: 2. Looked up from germline, CDR1 is LGHNA and CDR2 is YNFKEQ. CDR3 protein: CASSQEAGNSYNEQFF. The CDR3 nucleotides read TGTGCCAGCAGCCAAGAAGCGGGGAACTCCTACAATGAGCAGTTCTTC.

The chain links TRBV30 to TRBJ1-3; no definite D call. The CDR3 is 13 residues long. Trimming left V 0 bases short and J 4 bases short, with 7 bases between. Germline CDR1 and CDR2: GTSNPN and SVGIG (reference sequence). The chain's CDR3 is CAWSVLKGNTIYF. The DNA of the CDR3 is TGTGCCTGGAGTGTACTCAAGGGAAACACCATATATTTT.

This clone appeared a single time. The chain employs TRBV11-2 and TRBJ1-1; D is ambiguous. The V end lost 2 bases, the J end lost 3 bases, and 19 bases lay between the germline ends. The germline CDR1 and CDR2 sequences are SGHAT and FQNNGV. The CDR3 runs 17 residues. The CDR3, as DNA: TGTGCCAGCAGCTTACCTTCGGCCCCAGCGCGGGACACTGAAGCTTTCTTT. It codes for CASSLPSAPARDTEAFF.

The chain carries TRBV30 and TRBJ1-4; the match to TRBD1 covers 7 bases. CDR3 size: 13 residues. V was clipped by 4 bases and J by 5 bases; unmatched bases: 4. Per the germline V gene, CDR1 is GTSNPN and CDR2 is SVGIG (reference sequence). The CDR3, as DNA: TGTGCCTGGAACCAGGGGGGCAATGAAAAACTGTTTTTT. Its translation: CAWNQGGNEKLFF.

V and J are TRBV10-3 and TRBJ1-6, with D tentatively TRBD1 (6 bases). The CDR3 contains 16 residues. CDR1 is ENHRY, CDR2 SYGVKD, per germline. Trimming stripped 0 bases from V and 5 bases from J, with 11 bases between. The CDR3 sequence: CAISESGRGNNSPLHF. CDR3 sequence (DNA): TGTGCCATCAGTGAGTCCGGGAGGGGGAATAATTCACCCCTCCACTTT.

This clone came up once. The genes are TRBV7-6 and TRBJ2-7; 10 bases are a match to TRBD2. Germline assignment: CDR1 SGHVS and CDR2 FNYEAQ. J lost 6 bases, V lost 4 bases, and 3 bases had no gene match. The CDR3 sequence is 13 residues long. CDR3 coding DNA: TGTGCCAGCAGCTCTAGCGGGGGCCTCGAGCAGTACTTC. Translating gives CASSSSGGLEQYF.

V and J are TRBV11-2 and TRBJ2-1; 10 nucleotides match TRBD2. The junction had 11 bases not matched to a gene; V was cut back by 6 bases and J by 3 bases. CDR1 is SGHAT and CDR2 is FQNNGV in the germline V gene. The CDR3 runs 17 residues. The CDR3 region is CASRPPSGRAFYNEQFF. The DNA for the CDR3 is TGTGCCAGCAGGCCACCCAGCGGGAGGGCCTTCTACAATGAGCAGTTCTTC.

This clone came up once. The rearrangement uses TRBV5-1 and TRBJ1-5; TRBD1 aligns across 9 bases. From germline, CDR1 is SGHRS and CDR2 YFSETQ. The CDR3 is 15 residues long. The junction had 2 bases not matched to a gene; V was cut back by 0 bases and J by 4 bases. CDR3 bases: TGCGCCAGCAGCTTGGCAGGGACAGGGAATCAGCCCCAGCATTTT. This encodes CASSLAGTGNQPQHF.